A single sample is the source of the 7 T cell receptor beta chains below, sequenced in a study of blood T cell repertoires in COVID-19. Clones were sequenced by immunoSEQ multiplex PCR, and TCRdb holds only the in-frame ones, with some missing. This table holds fewer than 300,000 clones, roughly 90% found once. The sample comprised peripheral blood. All receptors come from a young man with acute or convalescent COVID-19.

V usage is TRBV7-8 and J usage is TRBJ1-3; D gene uncertain. CDR3 length: 13 residues. V gave up 5 bases and J gave up 0 bases, with 5 bases separating them. CDR1 and CDR2 (germline): SGHVS, FQNEAQ. The CDR3 nucleotides are TGTGCCAGCAGCGCCTACTCTGGAAACACCATATATTTT. Translated: CASSAYSGNTIYF.

The V gene is TRBV2, the J gene TRBJ2-7, with 8 nucleotides matching TRBD1. Unmatched junction bases numbered 6, after V lost 9 bases and J lost 2 bases. The CDR3 length is 13 residues. Germline V gene sequence: CDR1 SNHLY, CDR2 FYNNEI. The CDR3 loop is CASLRDRTYEQYF. The CDR3 coding sequence is TGTGCCAGTCTTCGGGACAGGACCTACGAGCAGTACTTC.

The V and J genes are TRBV24-1 and TRBJ2-5, with 9 bases identical to TRBD1. The CDR3 runs 15 residues. The V gene's germline CDR1 is KGHDR and CDR2 SFDVKD. The junction had 10 bases not matched to a gene; V was cut back by 10 bases and J by 2 bases. This CDR3 is CATSYPGQGQETQYF. CDR3 coding DNA: TGTGCCACTTCTTATCCGGGACAGGGACAAGAGACCCAGTACTTC.

The V call is TRBV2, the J call TRBJ2-4, with 7 nucleotides matching TRBD1. Germline V gives CDR1 SNHLY, CDR2 FYNNEI. The CDR3 is 15 amino acids. V shed 6 bases and J 8 bases; nucleotides not matched to a gene: 13. Written as DNA, the CDR3 is TGTGCCAGCAGCCACGGGACAGTGGGGCGAGACATTCAGTACTTC. Amino acid sequence: CASSHGTVGRDIQYF.

V is TRBV19 and J is TRBJ1-1; D possibly corresponds to TRBD1 (5 bases). Germline V gene sequence: CDR1 LNHDA, CDR2 SQIVND (reference sequence). This CDR3 has 13 residues. Trimming took 7 bases from V and 4 from J, leaving 13 bases between them. The CDR3 here is CASMKGLSTEAFF. CDR3 DNA sequence: TGTGCCAGTATGAAGGGGCTAAGCACTGAAGCTTTCTTT.

The sample holds one count of this clone. The V call is TRBV28, the J call TRBJ1-1; 7 bases are a match to TRBD1. The CDR3 totals 15 residues. CDR1 and CDR2 (germline): MDHEN, SYDVKM. Unmatched junction bases numbered 10, after V lost 5 bases and J lost 4 bases. The CDR3 region is CASSPSQGSITEAFF. CDR3 sequence (DNA): TGTGCCAGCAGTCCCTCACAGGGGTCGATCACTGAAGCTTTCTTT.

About this clone itself: The identical CDR3 is also encoded by other nucleotide sequences in the sample. The chain employs TRBV7-3 and TRBJ2-1, with D perhaps matching TRBD2 (6 bases). This CDR3 has 14 residues. V gave up 2 bases and J gave up 3 bases, with 8 bases separating them. Germline assignment: CDR1 SGHTA and CDR2 FQGTGA. The CDR3 protein is CASSLLGGYNEQFF. CDR3 DNA sequence: TGTGCCAGCAGCTTATTGGGAGGCTACAATGAGCAGTTCTTC.